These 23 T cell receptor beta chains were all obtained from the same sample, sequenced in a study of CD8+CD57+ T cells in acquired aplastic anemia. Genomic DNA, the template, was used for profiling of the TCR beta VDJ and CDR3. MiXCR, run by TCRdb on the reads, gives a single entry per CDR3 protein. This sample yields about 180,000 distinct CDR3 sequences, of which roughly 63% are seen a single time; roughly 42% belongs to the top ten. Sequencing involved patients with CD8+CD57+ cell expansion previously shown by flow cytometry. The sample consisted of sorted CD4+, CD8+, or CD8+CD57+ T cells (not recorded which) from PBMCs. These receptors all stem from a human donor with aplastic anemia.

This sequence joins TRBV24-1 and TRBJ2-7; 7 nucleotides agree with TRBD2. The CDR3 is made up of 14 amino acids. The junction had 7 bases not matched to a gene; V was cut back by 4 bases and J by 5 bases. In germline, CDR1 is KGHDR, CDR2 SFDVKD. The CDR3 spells CATSDPGGYHEQYF. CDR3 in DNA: TGTGCCACCAGTGACCCCGGGGGGTATCACGAGCAGTACTTC.

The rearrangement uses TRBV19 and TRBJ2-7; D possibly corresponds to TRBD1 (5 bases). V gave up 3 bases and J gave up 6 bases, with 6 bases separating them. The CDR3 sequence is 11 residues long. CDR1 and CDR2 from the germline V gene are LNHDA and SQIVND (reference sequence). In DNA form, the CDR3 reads TGTGCCAGTAGTATGGGGCTCGAGCAGTACTTC. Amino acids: CASSMGLEQYF.

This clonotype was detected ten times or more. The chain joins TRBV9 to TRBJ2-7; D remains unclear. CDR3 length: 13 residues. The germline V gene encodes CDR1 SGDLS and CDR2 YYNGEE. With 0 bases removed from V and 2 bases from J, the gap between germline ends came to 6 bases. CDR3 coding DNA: TGTGCCAGCAGCGTAGGGGATCCCTACGAGCAGTACTTC. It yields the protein CASSVGDPYEQYF.

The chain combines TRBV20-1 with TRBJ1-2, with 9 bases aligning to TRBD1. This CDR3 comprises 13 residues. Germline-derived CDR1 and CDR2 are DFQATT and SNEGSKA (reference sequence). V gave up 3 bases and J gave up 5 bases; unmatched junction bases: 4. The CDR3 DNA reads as TGCAGTGCTAGGTGGGACAGGGATTATGGCTACACCTTC. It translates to CSARWDRDYGYTF.

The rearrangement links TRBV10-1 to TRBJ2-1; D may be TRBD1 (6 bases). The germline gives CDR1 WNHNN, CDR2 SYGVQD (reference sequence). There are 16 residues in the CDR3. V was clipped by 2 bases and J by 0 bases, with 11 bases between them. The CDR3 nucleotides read TGCGCCAGCAGTGAGCCCCCGACAGGCTCCTACAATGAGCAGTTCTTC. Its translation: CASSEPPTGSYNEQFF.

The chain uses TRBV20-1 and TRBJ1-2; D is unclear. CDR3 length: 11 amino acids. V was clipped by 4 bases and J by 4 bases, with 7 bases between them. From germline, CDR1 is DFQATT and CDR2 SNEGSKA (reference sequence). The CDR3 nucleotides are TGCAGTGCTATTTGGGGCTATGGCTACACCTTC. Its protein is CSAIWGYGYTF.

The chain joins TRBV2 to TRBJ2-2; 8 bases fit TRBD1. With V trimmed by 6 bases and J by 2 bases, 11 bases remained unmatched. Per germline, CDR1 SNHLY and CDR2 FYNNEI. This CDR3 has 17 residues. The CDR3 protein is CASSRQGRLRNTGELFF. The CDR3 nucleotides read TGTGCCAGCAGCAGACAGGGGCGCCTCCGAAACACCGGGGAGCTGTTTTTT.

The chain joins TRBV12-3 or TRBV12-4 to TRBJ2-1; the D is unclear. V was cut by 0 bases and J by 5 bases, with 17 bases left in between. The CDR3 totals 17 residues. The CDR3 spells CASSLALVAFGHNEQFF. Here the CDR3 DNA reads TGTGCCAGCAGTTTAGCGCTCGTGGCGTTCGGTCACAATGAGCAGTTCTTC.

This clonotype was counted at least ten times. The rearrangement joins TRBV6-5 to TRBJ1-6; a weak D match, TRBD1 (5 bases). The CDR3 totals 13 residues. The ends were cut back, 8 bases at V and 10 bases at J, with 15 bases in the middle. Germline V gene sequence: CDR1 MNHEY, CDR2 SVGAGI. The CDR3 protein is CASGAGGGSPLHF. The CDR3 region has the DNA TGTGCCAGCGGGGCAGGAGGTGGCTCACCCCTCCACTTT.

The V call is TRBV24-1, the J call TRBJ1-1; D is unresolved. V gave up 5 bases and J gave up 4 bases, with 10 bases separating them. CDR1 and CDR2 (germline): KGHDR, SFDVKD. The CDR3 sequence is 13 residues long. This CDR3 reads CATSGTDFTEAFF. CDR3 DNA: TGTGCCACCAGTGGGACGGACTTCACTGAAGCTTTCTTT.

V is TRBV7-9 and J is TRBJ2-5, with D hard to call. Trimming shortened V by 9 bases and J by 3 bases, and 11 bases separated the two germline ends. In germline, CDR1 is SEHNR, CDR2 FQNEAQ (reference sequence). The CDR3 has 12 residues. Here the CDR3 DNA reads TGTGCCAGTGGATGGGGAAAAGAGACCCAGTACTTC. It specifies CASGWGKETQYF.

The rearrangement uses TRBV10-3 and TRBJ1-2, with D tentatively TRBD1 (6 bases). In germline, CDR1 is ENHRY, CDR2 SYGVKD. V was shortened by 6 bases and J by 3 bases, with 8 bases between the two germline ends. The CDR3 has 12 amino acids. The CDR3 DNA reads TGTGCCATCAGACAGGGTGACTATGGCTACACCTTC. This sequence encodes CAIRQGDYGYTF.

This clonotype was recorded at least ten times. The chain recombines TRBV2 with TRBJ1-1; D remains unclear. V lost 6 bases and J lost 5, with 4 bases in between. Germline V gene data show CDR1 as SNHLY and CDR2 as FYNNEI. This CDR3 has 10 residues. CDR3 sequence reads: CASRGTEAFF. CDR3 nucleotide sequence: TGTGCCAGCAGGGGTACTGAAGCTTTCTTT.

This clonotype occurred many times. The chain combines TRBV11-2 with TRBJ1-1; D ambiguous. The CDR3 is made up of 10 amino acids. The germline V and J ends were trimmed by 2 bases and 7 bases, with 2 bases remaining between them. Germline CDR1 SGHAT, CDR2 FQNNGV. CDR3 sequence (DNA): TGTGCCAGCAGCTTAAATGAAGCTTTCTTT. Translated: CASSLNEAFF.

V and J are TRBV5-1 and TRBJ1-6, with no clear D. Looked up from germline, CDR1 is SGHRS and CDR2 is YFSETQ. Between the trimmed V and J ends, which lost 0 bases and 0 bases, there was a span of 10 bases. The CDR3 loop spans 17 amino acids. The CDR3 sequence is CASSLGGLSSYNSPLHF. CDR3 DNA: TGCGCCAGCAGCTTGGGTGGCCTGAGCTCCTATAATTCACCCCTCCACTTT.

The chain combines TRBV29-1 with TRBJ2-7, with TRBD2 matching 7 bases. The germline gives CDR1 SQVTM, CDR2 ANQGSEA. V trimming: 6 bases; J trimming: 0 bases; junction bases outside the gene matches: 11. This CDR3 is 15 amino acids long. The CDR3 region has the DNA TGCAGCGTGAAGGGAGGGCAGGTGAGCTCCTACGAGCAGTACTTC. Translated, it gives CSVKGGQVSSYEQYF.

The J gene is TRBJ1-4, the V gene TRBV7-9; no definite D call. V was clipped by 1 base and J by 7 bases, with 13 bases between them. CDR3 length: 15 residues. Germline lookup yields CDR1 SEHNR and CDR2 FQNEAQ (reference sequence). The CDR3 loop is CASSLERGRSEKLFF. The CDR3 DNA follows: TGTGCCAGCAGCTTAGAGCGGGGAAGGAGTGAAAAACTGTTTTTT.

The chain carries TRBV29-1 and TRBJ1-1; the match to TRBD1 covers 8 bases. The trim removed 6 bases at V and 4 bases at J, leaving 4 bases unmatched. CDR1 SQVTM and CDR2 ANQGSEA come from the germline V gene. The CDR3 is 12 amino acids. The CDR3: CSVGQGATEAFF. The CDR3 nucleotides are TGCAGCGTCGGACAGGGAGCCACTGAAGCTTTCTTT.

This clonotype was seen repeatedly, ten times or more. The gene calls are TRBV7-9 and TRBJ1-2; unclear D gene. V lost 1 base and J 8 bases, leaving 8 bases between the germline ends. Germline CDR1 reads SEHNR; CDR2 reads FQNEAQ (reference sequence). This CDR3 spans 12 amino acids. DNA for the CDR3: TGTGCCAGCAGCTTAGGCCAGCAGGGCTACACCTTC. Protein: CASSLGQQGYTF.

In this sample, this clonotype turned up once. Here the CDR3 DNA reads TGTGCCAGCAGTGAAGACTCGGGCGTAGGGGGCGCGGAAGCTTTCTTT. Amino acid sequence: CASSEDSGVGGAEAFF. The chain combines TRBV2 with TRBJ1-1; 7 bases are shared with TRBD1. The CDR3 is 16 amino acids. Germline values: CDR1 SNHLY, CDR2 FYNNEI. Germline trimming cut 1 base from V and 8 bases from J; bases unmatched to any gene: 13.

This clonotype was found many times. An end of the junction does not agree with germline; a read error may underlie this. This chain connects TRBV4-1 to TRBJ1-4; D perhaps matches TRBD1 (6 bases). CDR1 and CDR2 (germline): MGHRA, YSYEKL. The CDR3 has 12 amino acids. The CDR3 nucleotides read TGCGCCAGCAGCCAAGTGGGGGGGGGCCCCTTCTTT. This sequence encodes CASSQVGGGPFF.

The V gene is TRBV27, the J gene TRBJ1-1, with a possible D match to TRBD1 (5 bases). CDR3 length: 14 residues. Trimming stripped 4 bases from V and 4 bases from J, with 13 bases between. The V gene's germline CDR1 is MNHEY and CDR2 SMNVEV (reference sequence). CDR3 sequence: CASSWTGGTTEAFF. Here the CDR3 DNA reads TGTGCCAGCAGTTGGACCGGGGGGACCACTGAAGCTTTCTTT.

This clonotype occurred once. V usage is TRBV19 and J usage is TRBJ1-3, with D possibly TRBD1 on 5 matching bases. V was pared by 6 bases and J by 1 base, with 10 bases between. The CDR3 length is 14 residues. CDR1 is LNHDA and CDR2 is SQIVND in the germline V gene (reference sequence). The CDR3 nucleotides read TGTGCCAGTAGGGTCGACAGATCTGGAAACACCATATATTTT. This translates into CASRVDRSGNTIYF.